This T cell receptor (beta chain) was recovered during a study of response to subunit inactivated influenza vaccine. Trimming shortened V by 6 bases and J by 6 bases, and 12 bases separated the two germline ends. The CDR3 is made up of 12 amino acids. CDR1 and CDR2 from the germline V gene are LNHNV and YYDKDF (reference sequence). This clonotype has more than one count but fewer than ten. TCRdb independently ran MiXCR on the RT-PCR reads; one entry per CDR3 protein. The table records about 700,000 distinct CDR3 sequences, about 14% of them present only once. The clonotype originates from a middle-aged man who received an inactivated influenza vaccine. The chain has TRBV15 and TRBJ2-7; possible D gene TRBD2, 6 bases. The sample here was PBMCs from blood, taken around 15 days before vaccination. The CDR3, as DNA: TGTGCCACCAGTAGCGGACCCAGCGAGCAGTACTTC. Its translation is CATSSGPSEQYF.